Presented here are 23 T cell receptor beta chains from one specimen sequenced in a study of shared clonotypes between healthy human individuals (dated by TCRdb to 2020 to 2022). Libraries were constructed by the immunoSEQ multiplex PCR assay. This immuneACCESS table, as held by TCRdb, lists in-frame sequences with V and J called but not all clones. Of the missing ones, under half trace to an unresolved V gene in checked studies; the others have no known cause. This sample is represented by approximately 1.5 million clones; approximately 98.5% of them were singletons. Together, the top ten hold around 0.33% of the sample. The specimen sequenced was naive CD4+ T cells sorted from blood. What this sample's cell subset or site label stands for: CD45RA+ positively selected. These receptor sequences come from a man younger than 40 in good health.

This chain uses TRBV5-1 with TRBJ2-2; tentatively, D is TRBD1 or TRBD2 (5 bases each). The CDR3 sequence is 15 residues long. Germline V CDR1 and CDR2: SGHRS, YFSETQ. V shed 7 bases and J shed 6 bases, with 19 bases lying between them. The CDR3 DNA reads as TGCGCCAGCGATCCGCTAGGGACGGGCGCCGGGGAGCTGTTTTTT. Translation: CASDPLGTGAGELFF.

V and J are TRBV19 and TRBJ1-1; no reliable D call. Trimming pared 3 bases from V and 0 bases from J, leaving 14 bases between. This CDR3 is built from 16 residues. Germline V gene data show CDR1 as LNHDA and CDR2 as SQIVND (reference sequence). The DNA of the CDR3 is TGTGCCAGTAGTATCTTCGCAGGTGGAGTGAACACTGAAGCTTTCTTT. This sequence encodes CASSIFAGGVNTEAFF.

The table lists this clone with a count of one. The chain recombines TRBV14 with TRBJ2-2, with D tentatively TRBD2 (6 bases). V was trimmed by 4 bases and J by 1 base, leaving 13 bases between them. The germline V gene encodes CDR1 SGHDN and CDR2 FVKESK. The CDR3 runs 16 residues. The CDR3 DNA is TGTGCCAGCAGCCGAAATCTAGCGAAGAACACCGGGGAGCTGTTTTTT. Protein: CASSRNLAKNTGELFF.

The rearrangement uses TRBV29-1 and TRBJ1-4; weak D call: TRBD1 (6 bases). Germline assignment: CDR1 SQVTM and CDR2 ANQGSEA. The CDR3 covers 13 residues. Trimming took 7 bases from V and 3 from J, leaving 12 bases between them. The CDR3 sequence: CSARGGSNEKLFF. CDR3 nucleotides: TGCAGCGCCAGAGGGGGATCTAATGAAAAACTGTTTTTT.

The CDR3, as DNA: TGTGCCAGCAGCCCCCGAACTAGCGAAGAATCCGAGCAGTACTTC. Translating gives CASSPRTSEESEQYF. This chain connects TRBV7-2 to TRBJ2-7; 7 nucleotides agree with TRBD2. The V gene's germline CDR1 is SGHTA and CDR2 FQGNSA. V lost 5 bases, J lost 6 bases, and 13 bases stayed unmatched. The CDR3 covers 15 residues.

The chain joins TRBV19 to TRBJ1-5; D remains ambiguous. From germline, CDR1 is LNHDA and CDR2 SQIVND (reference sequence). The V end was cut by 0 bases, the J end by 2 bases, with 5 bases between. This CDR3 spans 14 amino acids. The CDR3 bases are TGTGCCAGTAGTATAGATTCAGGCAATCAGCCCCAGCATTTT. As protein: CASSIDSGNQPQHF.

The V gene is TRBV11-3, the J gene TRBJ2-7; 9 nucleotides line up with TRBD2. The V gene end was trimmed by 5 bases and the J gene end by 7 bases; junction bases not matched to a gene: 9. Germline assignment: CDR1 SGHNT and CDR2 YENEEA. This CDR3 has 14 residues. CDR3 nucleotides: TGTGCCAGCAGCATAGCGGGAGAGTCCCTGGAGCAGTACTTC. As protein: CASSIAGESLEQYF.

The gene calls are TRBV15 and TRBJ2-2, with 12 positions matching TRBD2. The V and J ends lost 4 bases and 0 bases, in that order; junction bases with no gene match: 6. The CDR3 is 18 residues long. The germline V gene encodes CDR1 LNHNV and CDR2 YYDKDF (reference sequence). The CDR3 DNA follows: TGTGCCACCAGCACCACGGGACTAGCGGGCACGAACACCGGGGAGCTGTTTTTT. It codes for CATSTTGLAGTNTGELFF.

The V and J genes are TRBV5-1 and TRBJ2-1, with TRBD1 identical over 7 bases. CDR3 size: 14 residues. Germline V gene data show CDR1 as SGHRS and CDR2 as YFSETQ. With V trimmed by 4 bases and J by 5 bases, 6 bases remained unmatched. CDR3 nucleotide sequence: TGCGCCAGCAGCACGTCGACAGGGAACAATGAGCAGTTCTTC. Its translation is CASSTSTGNNEQFF.

This sequence joins TRBV4-3 and TRBJ2-7; TRBD2 matches at 10 bases. The CDR3 length is 16 residues. Losses at the gene ends were 4 bases for V and 6 bases for J; bases not matched to a gene: 12. CDR1 and CDR2 (germline): LGHNA, YSLEER. In DNA form, the CDR3 reads TGCGCCAGCAGCCTGAAAGCGGGAGGGCCATTACTCGAGCAGTACTTC. This translates into CASSLKAGGPLLEQYF.

The genes are TRBV6-8 and TRBJ2-1; 10 bases are shared with TRBD2. V lost 6 bases and J lost 6; bases outside the gene matches: 14. This CDR3 region has 17 residues. The germline CDR1 and CDR2 sequences are MNHGY and SAAAGT. CDR3 in DNA: TGTGCCAGCAGCCCTGGTGGGGCTAGCGGGAGTCCCAATGAGCAGTTCTTC. It translates to CASSPGGASGSPNEQFF.

The chain joins TRBV28 to TRBJ2-5; D perhaps matches TRBD2 (5 bases). Germline values: CDR1 MDHEN, CDR2 SYDVKM. Trimming shortened V by 6 bases and J by 2 bases, and 16 bases separated the two germline ends. CDR3 length equals 15 residues. The CDR3 spells CASSPAGLVQETQYF. In DNA form, the CDR3 reads TGTGCCAGCAGCCCTGCCGGACTTGTGCAAGAGACCCAGTACTTC.

CDR3 sequence: CASSRTGTGAYEQYF. The CDR3 DNA reads TGCGCCAGCAGCAGAACCGGGACAGGGGCTTACGAGCAGTACTTC. V usage is TRBV5-1 and J usage is TRBJ2-7; 10 bases agree with TRBD1. Germline-derived CDR1 and CDR2 are SGHRS and YFSETQ. The CDR3 has 15 residues. V was clipped by 4 bases and J by 4 bases; unmatched bases: 8.

This clone was observed a single time. The gene calls are TRBV18 and TRBJ2-1; TRBD2 agrees at 10 bases. CDR3 size: 17 residues. Losses at the gene ends were 6 bases for V and 4 bases for J; bases not matched to a gene: 12. CDR1 is KGHSH, CDR2 LQKENI, per germline. CDR3: CASSHAQAGGIYNEQFF. The CDR3 DNA follows: TGTGCCAGCTCGCACGCGCAAGCGGGAGGGATATACAATGAGCAGTTCTTC.

The CDR3 DNA reads TGTGCCAGCTCTGGGAGGATTGAAGCTTTCTTT. The encoded protein is CASSGRIEAFF. The chain carries TRBV6-6 and TRBJ1-1, with D unresolved. Germline V CDR1 and CDR2: MNHNY, SVGAGI (reference sequence). Trimming left V 8 bases short and J 7 bases short, with 11 bases between. The CDR3 consists of 11 residues.

The chain recombines TRBV7-9 with TRBJ1-5, with D possibly TRBD1 on 6 matching bases. V was cut by 3 bases and J by 3 bases, with 9 bases left in between. CDR1 is SEHNR, CDR2 FQNEAQ, per germline (reference sequence). The CDR3 spans 14 residues. The CDR3 protein is CASSLTGYNQPQHF. Written as DNA, the CDR3 is TGTGCCAGCAGCTTGACAGGATACAATCAGCCCCAGCATTTT.

This rearrangement joins TRBV7-9 to TRBJ2-7; D call uncertain. V was shortened by 5 bases and J by 4 bases, with 6 bases between the two germline ends. The CDR3 totals 11 residues. Germline CDR1 is SEHNR and CDR2 is FQNEAQ (reference sequence). The CDR3 DNA is TGTGCCAGCAGCACGGAATACGAGCAGTACTTC. Its translation: CASSTEYEQYF.

The J gene is TRBJ2-3, the V gene TRBV28, with 8 bases lining up with TRBD2. J lost 2 bases, V lost 6 bases, and 13 bases had no gene match. The CDR3 loop spans 17 amino acids. Germline V gene sequence: CDR1 MDHEN, CDR2 SYDVKM. For the CDR3, the DNA is TGTGCCAGCAGCATGGCGGGGGCGGGAGGCCTCACAGATACGCAGTATTTT. Amino acids: CASSMAGAGGLTDTQYF.

The V call is TRBV5-4, the J call TRBJ2-5, with 7 nucleotides matching TRBD1. This CDR3 is built from 15 residues. CDR1 SGHNT and CDR2 YYREEE come from the germline V gene (reference sequence). V dropped 3 bases and J dropped 4; count of bases not matched to a gene: 9. The CDR3 region is CASSSLTGSSETQYF. In DNA, the CDR3 is TGTGCCAGCAGCTCCCTGACAGGGTCATCAGAGACCCAGTACTTC.

Points on this clone: The same CDR3 arises from other DNA sequences in this sample as well. The chain joins TRBV6-1 to TRBJ2-3, with a weak D call TRBD2 (6 bases). The CDR3 totals 12 residues. V shed 6 bases and J shed 6 bases, with 10 bases lying between them. Looked up from germline, CDR1 is MNHNS and CDR2 is SASEGT. CDR3 DNA sequence: TGTGCCAGCAGGCGGGGCGTGGATACGCAGTATTTT. Its protein is CASRRGVDTQYF.

The V gene is TRBV7-8, the J gene TRBJ2-3, with TRBD2 matching over 10 bases. The CDR3 runs 17 residues. Germline loops: CDR1 SGHVS, CDR2 FQNEAQ. J lost 3 bases, V lost 4 bases, and 10 bases had no gene match. CDR3 residues: CASSYNPLAGVTDTQYF. DNA of the CDR3: TGTGCCAGCAGCTACAACCCTCTAGCGGGGGTGACAGATACGCAGTATTTT.

V and J are TRBV13 and TRBJ2-7, with TRBD1 as a possible D gene (6 bases). The CDR3 sequence is 15 residues long. The germline V gene encodes CDR1 PRHDT and CDR2 FYEKMQ (reference sequence). With 2 bases removed from V and 7 bases from J, the gap between germline ends came to 18 bases. CDR3 in amino acids: CASSLSQGHTGEQYF. As DNA, the CDR3 is TGTGCCAGCAGCTTATCACAGGGCCACACTGGGGAGCAGTACTTC.

This chain links TRBV29-1 with TRBJ2-3, with D tentatively TRBD1 (6 bases). The germline V gene encodes CDR1 SQVTM and CDR2 ANQGSEA. V was clipped by 3 bases and J by 2 bases, with 12 bases between them. The CDR3 extends over 14 amino acids. The CDR3 sequence is CSVDPGAITDTQYF. CDR3 DNA sequence: TGCAGCGTTGACCCAGGGGCGATCACAGATACGCAGTATTTT.